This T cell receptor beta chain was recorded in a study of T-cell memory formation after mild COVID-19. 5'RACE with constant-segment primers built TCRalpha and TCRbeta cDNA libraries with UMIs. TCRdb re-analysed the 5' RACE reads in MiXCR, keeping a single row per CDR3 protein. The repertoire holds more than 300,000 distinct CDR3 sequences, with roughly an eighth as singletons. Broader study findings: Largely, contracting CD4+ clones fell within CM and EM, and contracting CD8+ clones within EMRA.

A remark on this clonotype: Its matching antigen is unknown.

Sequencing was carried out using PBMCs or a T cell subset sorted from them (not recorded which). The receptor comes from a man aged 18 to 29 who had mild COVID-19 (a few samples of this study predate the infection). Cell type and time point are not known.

CDR3 protein: CASSLEVADPPDTQYF. In nucleotides, the CDR3 is TGTGCCAGCAGCTTAGAGGTAGCGGACCCCCCAGATACGCAGTATTTT. The J gene is TRBJ2-3, the V gene TRBV7-2, with a possible D match to TRBD2 (6 bases). Germline V gene lookup returns CDR1 SGHTA and CDR2 FQGNSA. The V end lost 1 base, the J end lost 4 bases, and 15 bases lay between the germline ends. This CDR3 has 16 amino acids.